The 22 T cell receptor beta chains given below trace back to one sample, sequenced in a study of Ad26.COV2.S vaccination and SARS-CoV-2 variants. Generated by immunoSEQ multiplex PCR, the TCRdb table keeps only in-frame clones and is missing some. The data show approximately 300,000 clones, roughly 84% seen once. Documented treatment: around 19 received Ad26.COV2.S at low or high dose, single or two shots; 5 received placebo; per-sample allocation not given. It was on day 63 after the first vaccine or placebo injection that samples were taken. Sequenced material: peripheral blood, taken in a trial of Ad26.COV2.S vaccine versus placebo. These receptors came from a person aged 18-60 years who received the Ad26.COV2.S COVID-19 vaccine or a placebo.

This clone was counted once. V is TRBV13 and J is TRBJ1-5, with no clear D. The CDR3 is 12 residues long. Between the trimmed V and J ends, which lost 3 bases and 7 bases, there was a span of 7 bases. Germline V gene sequence: CDR1 PRHDT, CDR2 FYEKMQ (reference sequence). CDR3: CASSLYGQPQHF. The CDR3 DNA follows: TGTGCCAGCAGCTTGTATGGCCAGCCCCAGCATTTT.

The J gene is TRBJ2-2, the V gene TRBV6-2 or TRBV6-3; TRBD2 agrees at 11 bases. J was trimmed by 1 base and V by 3 bases; bases with no gene match: 13. This CDR3 is 20 amino acids long. Germline V gives CDR1 MNHEY, CDR2 SVGEGT. The CDR3 is CASSYPRASGGPRNTGELFF. Here the CDR3 DNA reads TGTGCCAGCAGTTATCCTCGGGCTAGCGGGGGGCCCAGGAACACCGGGGAGCTGTTTTTT.

The rearrangement links TRBV18 to TRBJ2-7; no reliable D call. The CDR3 is made up of 15 amino acids. The V gene lost 5 bases and the J gene lost 6 bases, with 20 bases spanning the gap. Germline V gene lookup returns CDR1 KGHSH and CDR2 LQKENI. The CDR3 DNA reads as TGTGCCAGCTCAGCGACCTCGGGCCTAAACGCCGAGCAGTACTTC. It encodes CASSATSGLNAEQYF.

The rearrangement joins TRBV29-1 to TRBJ2-3; D might be TRBD2 (6 bases). The CDR3 is made up of 14 amino acids. CDR1 is SQVTM, CDR2 ANQGSEA, per germline. The V end was cut by 6 bases, the J end by 4 bases, with 17 bases between. This CDR3 reads CSVDGLKRADTQYF. Written as DNA, the CDR3 is TGCAGCGTCGACGGACTAAAACGGGCAGATACGCAGTATTTT.

The chain recombines TRBV5-1 with TRBJ2-4; TRBD1 or TRBD2 may be the D gene (5 bases each). The CDR3 length is 13 residues. Looked up from germline, CDR1 is SGHRS and CDR2 is YFSETQ. Trimming removed 0 bases from V and 5 bases from J, with 6 bases in between. The CDR3 region is CASSLGGQNIQYF. In nucleotides, the CDR3 is TGCGCCAGCAGCTTGGGGGGACAAAACATTCAGTACTTC.

This CDR3 is CASSYSGQGGEKLFF. The CDR3 DNA follows: TGTGCCAGCAGTTATTCGGGACAGGGTGGTGAAAAACTGTTTTTT. V gene TRBV28 combines with J gene TRBJ1-4; 9 nucleotides line up with TRBD1. CDR3 length: 15 residues. Germline V gene lookup returns CDR1 MDHEN and CDR2 SYDVKM. V trimming: 4 bases; J trimming: 7 bases; junction bases outside the gene matches: 7.

The chain couples TRBV12-3 or TRBV12-4 to TRBJ1-1; 7 nucleotides align to TRBD1. The CDR3 extends over 13 amino acids. The V segment lost 6 bases and the J segment 9 bases; nucleotides outside the gene matches: 10. CDR3 protein: CASSKGTAAQAFF. The CDR3 region has the DNA TGTGCCAGCAGCAAAGGGACAGCGGCACAAGCTTTCTTT.

The chain combines TRBV5-5 with TRBJ1-4; 10 positions match TRBD1. Germline CDR1 SGHKS, CDR2 YYEKEE (reference sequence). The ends lost 3 bases at V and 8 bases at J; junction bases unmatched: 16. The CDR3 contains 18 residues. CDR3 sequence: CASSSTLPGQGEREKLFF. The DNA of the CDR3 is TGTGCCAGCAGCTCGACTCTACCCGGACAGGGGGAACGGGAAAAACTGTTTTTT.

The rearrangement uses TRBV5-6 and TRBJ1-2; no definite D call. Germline V gene lookup returns CDR1 SGHDT and CDR2 YYEEEE. The V end was cut by 1 base, the J end by 5 bases, with 15 bases between. The CDR3 totals 15 residues. CDR3 DNA sequence: TGTGCCAGCAGCTTGTATGCCACCTTGGGGTATGGCTACACCTTC. The encoded protein is CASSLYATLGYGYTF.

V is TRBV5-4 and J is TRBJ2-2, with no clear D. Germline CDR1 is SGHNT and CDR2 is YYREEE (reference sequence). Trimming cost V 0 bases and J 6 bases, with 6 bases left between them. The CDR3 extends over 13 amino acids. CDR3 in DNA: TGTGCCAGCAGCTTGGTAGCCGCCGGGGAGCTGTTTTTT. Protein: CASSLVAAGELFF.

This sequence joins TRBV10-3 and TRBJ1-1; 7 bases match TRBD1. This CDR3 is 16 amino acids long. The V gene end was trimmed by 3 bases and the J gene end by 7 bases; junction bases not matched to a gene: 14. Germline assignment: CDR1 ENHRY and CDR2 SYGVKD. The CDR3 DNA follows: TGTGCCATCAGTGATCCGCTGACAGGGAAGGAGGGTGAAGCTTTCTTT. This gives the protein CAISDPLTGKEGEAFF.

The V gene is TRBV30, the J gene TRBJ1-4; D gene uncertain. Germline values: CDR1 GTSNPN, CDR2 SVGIG (reference sequence). This CDR3 has 12 residues. V dropped 0 bases and J dropped 8 bases, with 7 bases sitting between them. This chain's CDR3 is CAWSVVGEKLFF. CDR3 coding DNA: TGTGCCTGGAGTGTAGTAGGGGAAAAACTGTTTTTT.

V and J are TRBV9 and TRBJ2-4; perhaps TRBD1 as D (6 bases). This CDR3 comprises 18 residues. Germline CDR1 and CDR2: SGDLS and YYNGEE. V was shortened by 0 bases and J by 10 bases, with 26 bases between the two germline ends. This chain's CDR3 is CASSVAAGASPFAFIQYF. Here the CDR3 DNA reads TGTGCCAGCAGCGTAGCTGCAGGGGCCTCGCCATTCGCCTTTATTCAGTACTTC.

The genes are TRBV7-9 and TRBJ1-5, with unresolved D. V shed 1 base and J shed 2 bases, with 9 bases lying between them. This CDR3 region has 15 residues. Germline CDR1 and CDR2: SEHNR and FQNEAQ (reference sequence). The CDR3, as DNA: TGTGCCAGCAGCTTAGGGTTAAATGGCAATCAGCCCCAGCATTTT. Its translation: CASSLGLNGNQPQHF.

The chain combines TRBV7-2 with TRBJ1-4, with a weak D call TRBD1 (5 bases). The CDR3 runs to 16 residues. Germline CDR1 and CDR2: SGHTA and FQGNSA. V gave up 1 base and J gave up 0 bases, with 9 bases separating them. CDR3 bases: TGTGCCAGCAGCTTAGTCCGGGGCCCAACTAATGAAAAACTGTTTTTT. Translated, it gives CASSLVRGPTNEKLFF.

V and J are TRBV7-3 and TRBJ2-1; 9 bases are a match to TRBD2. Germline trimming cut 5 bases from V and 0 bases from J; bases unmatched to any gene: 8. The CDR3 is 17 residues long. Germline V gene lookup returns CDR1 SGHTA and CDR2 FQGTGA. CDR3 protein: CASSPPERGDSYNEQFF. The CDR3 DNA is TGTGCCAGCAGCCCCCCCGAGCGGGGGGACTCCTACAATGAGCAGTTCTTC.

V gene TRBV10-2 combines with J gene TRBJ2-2; perhaps TRBD1 as D (5 bases). Germline assignment: CDR1 WSHSY and CDR2 SAAADI. The CDR3 runs 13 residues. V lost 9 bases and J 4 bases, leaving 12 bases between the germline ends. The CDR3 region is CASLDRGTGELFF. The CDR3 DNA sequence: TGCGCCAGTCTCGACAGAGGCACCGGGGAGCTGTTTTTT.

The CDR3 DNA reads as TGTGCCAGCAGTCGGGGGCTCAGCACAGATACGCAGTATTTT. Protein: CASSRGLSTDTQYF. The chain couples TRBV2 to TRBJ2-3; D assignment may be TRBD1 or TRBD2 (6 bases each). This CDR3 comprises 14 residues. Germline V gives CDR1 SNHLY, CDR2 FYNNEI. The ends were cut back, 5 bases at V and 0 bases at J, with 9 bases in the middle.

The chain employs TRBV5-5 and TRBJ2-2; D tentatively reads TRBD1 or TRBD2 (5 bases each). With 0 bases removed from V and 1 base from J, the gap between germline ends came to 22 bases. Germline V gene data show CDR1 as SGHKS and CDR2 as YYEKEE (reference sequence). The length of the CDR3 is 20 residues. DNA of the CDR3: TGTGCCAGCAGCTTGGTTGCTGCAGTCACGGGGCTACAGAACACCGGGGAGCTGTTTTTT. It specifies CASSLVAAVTGLQNTGELFF.

This clone was found once. The J gene is TRBJ1-2, the V gene TRBV29-1; 8 nucleotides line up with TRBD1. Trimming cost V 0 bases and J 8 bases; bases outside gene matches: 8. Looked up from germline, CDR1 is SQVTM and CDR2 is ANQGSEA. The CDR3 loop spans 14 amino acids. Here the CDR3 DNA reads TGCAGCGTTGAAGATGTCGCAGGGGGCAGCGGCTACACCTTC. As protein: CSVEDVAGGSGYTF.

V is TRBV2 and J is TRBJ2-3, with 7 bases identical to TRBD2. Losses at the gene ends were 6 bases for V and 2 bases for J; bases not matched to a gene: 8. This CDR3 comprises 15 residues. Germline V CDR1 and CDR2: SNHLY, FYNNEI. The CDR3 DNA follows: TGTGCCAGCAGGGGAGGGCTAGCGGACACAGATACGCAGTATTTT. Encoded protein: CASRGGLADTDTQYF.

V usage is TRBV30 and J usage is TRBJ1-2; 12 nucleotides line up with TRBD1. The CDR3 loop spans 15 amino acids. CDR1 and CDR2 from the germline V gene are GTSNPN and SVGIG (reference sequence). V shed 3 bases and J 4 bases; nucleotides not matched to a gene: 6. The DNA of the CDR3 is TGTGCCTGGAGGCATAGGGACAGGGGGCCCTATGGCTACACCTTC. Translated: CAWRHRDRGPYGYTF.